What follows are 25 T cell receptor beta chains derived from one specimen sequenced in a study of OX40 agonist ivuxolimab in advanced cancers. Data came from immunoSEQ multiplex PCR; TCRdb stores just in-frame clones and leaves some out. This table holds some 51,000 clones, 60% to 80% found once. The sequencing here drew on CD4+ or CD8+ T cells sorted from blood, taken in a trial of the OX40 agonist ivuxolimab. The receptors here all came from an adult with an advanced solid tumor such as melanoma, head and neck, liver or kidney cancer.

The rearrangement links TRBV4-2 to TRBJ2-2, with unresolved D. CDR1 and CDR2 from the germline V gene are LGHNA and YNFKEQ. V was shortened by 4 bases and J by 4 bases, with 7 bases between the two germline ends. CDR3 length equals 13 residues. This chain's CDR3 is CASSLAATGELFF. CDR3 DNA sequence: TGTGCCAGCAGCCTAGCTGCCACCGGGGAGCTGTTTTTT.

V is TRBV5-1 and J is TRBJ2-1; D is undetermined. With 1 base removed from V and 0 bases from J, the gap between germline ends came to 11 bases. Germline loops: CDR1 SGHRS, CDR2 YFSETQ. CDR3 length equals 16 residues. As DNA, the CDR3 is TGCGCCAGCAGCTTGTGGGCGAGTAGCTCCTACAATGAGCAGTTCTTC. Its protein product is CASSLWASSSYNEQFF.

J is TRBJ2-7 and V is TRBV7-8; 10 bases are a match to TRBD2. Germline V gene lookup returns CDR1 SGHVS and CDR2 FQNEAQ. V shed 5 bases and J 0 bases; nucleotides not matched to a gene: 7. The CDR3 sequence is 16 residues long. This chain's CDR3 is CASSTQTSGFSYEQYF. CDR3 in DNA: TGTGCCAGCAGCACCCAGACTAGCGGGTTCTCCTACGAGCAGTACTTC.

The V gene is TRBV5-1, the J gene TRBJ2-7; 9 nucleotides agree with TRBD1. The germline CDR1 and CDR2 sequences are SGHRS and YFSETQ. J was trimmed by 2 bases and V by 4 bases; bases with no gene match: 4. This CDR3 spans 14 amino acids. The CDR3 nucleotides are TGCGCCAGCAGCGTCGGACAGGGGCCCTACGAGCAGTACTTC. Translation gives CASSVGQGPYEQYF. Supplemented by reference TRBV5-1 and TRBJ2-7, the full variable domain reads KAGVTQTPRYLIKTRGQQVTLSCSPISGHRSVSWYQQTPGQGLQFLFEYFSETQRNKGNFPGRFSGRQFSNSRSEMNVSTLELGDSALYLCASSVGQGPYEQYFGPGTRLTVT.

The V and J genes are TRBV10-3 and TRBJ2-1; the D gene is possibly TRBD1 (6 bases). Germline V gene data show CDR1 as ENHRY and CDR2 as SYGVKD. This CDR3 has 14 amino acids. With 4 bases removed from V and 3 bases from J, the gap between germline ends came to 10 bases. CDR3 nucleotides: TGTGCCATCAGTGCTCAGGGGATCTACAATGAGCAGTTCTTC. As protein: CAISAQGIYNEQFF.

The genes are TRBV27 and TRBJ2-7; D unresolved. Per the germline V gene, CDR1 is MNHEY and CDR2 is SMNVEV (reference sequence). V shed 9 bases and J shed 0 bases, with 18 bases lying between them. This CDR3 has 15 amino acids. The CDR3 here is CASASAAANSYEQYF. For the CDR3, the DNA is TGTGCCAGTGCCTCGGCGGCAGCAAACTCCTACGAGCAGTACTTC.

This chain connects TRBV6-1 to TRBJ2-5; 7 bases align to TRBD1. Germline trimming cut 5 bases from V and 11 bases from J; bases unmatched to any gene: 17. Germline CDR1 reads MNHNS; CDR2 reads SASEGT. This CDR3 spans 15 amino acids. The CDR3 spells CASSRYADRVGEQYF. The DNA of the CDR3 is TGTGCCAGCAGTCGATACGCAGACAGGGTAGGAGAGCAGTACTTC.

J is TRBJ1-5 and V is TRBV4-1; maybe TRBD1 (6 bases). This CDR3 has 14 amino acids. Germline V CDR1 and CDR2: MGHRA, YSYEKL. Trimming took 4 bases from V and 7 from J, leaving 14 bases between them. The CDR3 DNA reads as TGCGCCAGCAGCCCTAGGGGGATTCGGCAGCCCCAGCATTTT. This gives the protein CASSPRGIRQPQHF.

CDR3 loop: CASSPPGPSSYEQYF. CDR3 sequence (DNA): TGTGCCAGCAGCCCCCCGGGCCCCAGCTCCTACGAGCAGTACTTC. J is TRBJ2-7 and V is TRBV7-9; unclear D gene. Trimming took off 5 bases at V and 0 bases at J, with 14 bases between the two ends. This CDR3 is 15 amino acids long. CDR1 and CDR2 (germline): SEHNR, FQNEAQ (reference sequence).

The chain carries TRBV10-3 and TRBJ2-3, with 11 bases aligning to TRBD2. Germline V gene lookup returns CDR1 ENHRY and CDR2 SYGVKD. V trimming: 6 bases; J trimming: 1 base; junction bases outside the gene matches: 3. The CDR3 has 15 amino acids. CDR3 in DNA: TGTGCCATCAGGGGGGGACTAGCGGGCACAGATACGCAGTATTTT. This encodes CAIRGGLAGTDTQYF.

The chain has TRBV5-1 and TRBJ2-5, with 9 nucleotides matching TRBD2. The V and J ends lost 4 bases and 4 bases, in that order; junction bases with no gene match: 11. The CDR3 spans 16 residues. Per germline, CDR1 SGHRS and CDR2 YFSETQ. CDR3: CASSAQGSGSGETQYF. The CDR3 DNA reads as TGCGCCAGCAGCGCCCAGGGTAGCGGGAGTGGAGAGACCCAGTACTTC.

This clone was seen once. CDR3 sequence: CSGGHNTEAFF. DNA for the CDR3: TGCAGCGGGGGTCACAACACTGAAGCTTTCTTT. The J gene is TRBJ1-1, the V gene TRBV29-1, with no clear D. CDR1 and CDR2 (germline): SQVTM, ANQGSEA. CDR3 size: 11 residues. Trimming stripped 7 bases from V and 2 bases from J, with 8 bases between. Together with reference TRBV29-1 and TRBJ1-1, the CDR3 gives the full variable domain: SAVISQKPSRDICQRGTSLTIQCQVDSQVTMMFWYRQQPGQSLTLIATANQGSEATYESGFVIDKFPISRPNLTFSTLTVSNMSPEDSSIYLCSGGHNTEAFFGQGTRLTVV.

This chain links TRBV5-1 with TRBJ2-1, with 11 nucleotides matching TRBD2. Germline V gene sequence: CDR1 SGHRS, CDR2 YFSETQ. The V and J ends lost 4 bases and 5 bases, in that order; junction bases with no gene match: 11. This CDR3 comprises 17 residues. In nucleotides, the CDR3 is TGCGCCAGCAGCCGCGAACTAGCGGGAGTGGGCCACAATGAGCAGTTCTTC. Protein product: CASSRELAGVGHNEQFF.

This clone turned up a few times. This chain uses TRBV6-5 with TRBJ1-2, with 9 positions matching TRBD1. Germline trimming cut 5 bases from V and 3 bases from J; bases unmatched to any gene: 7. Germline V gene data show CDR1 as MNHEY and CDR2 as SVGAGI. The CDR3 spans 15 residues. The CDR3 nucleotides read TGTGCCAGCAGTCGGACAGGGGTAATAGACTATGGCTACACCTTC. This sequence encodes CASSRTGVIDYGYTF.

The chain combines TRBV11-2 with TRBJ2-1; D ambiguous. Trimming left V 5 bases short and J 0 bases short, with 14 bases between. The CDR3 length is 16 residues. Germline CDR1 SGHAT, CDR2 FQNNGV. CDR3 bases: TGTGCCAGCAGCCCGGACCCCTTCATCTCCTACAATGAGCAGTTCTTC. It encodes CASSPDPFISYNEQFF. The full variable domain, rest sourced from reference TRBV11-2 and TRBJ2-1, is EAGVAQSPRYKIIEKRQSVAFWCNPISGHATLYWYQQILGQGPKLLIQFQNNGVVDDSQLPKDRFSAERLKGVDSTLKIQPAKLEDSAVYLCASSPDPFISYNEQFFGPGTRLTVL.

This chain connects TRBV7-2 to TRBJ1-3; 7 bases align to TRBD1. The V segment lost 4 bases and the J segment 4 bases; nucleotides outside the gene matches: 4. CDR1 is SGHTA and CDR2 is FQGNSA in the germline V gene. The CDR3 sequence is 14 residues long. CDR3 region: CASSSQGNGNTIYF. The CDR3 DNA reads TGTGCCAGCAGCTCACAGGGGAACGGAAACACCATATATTTT.

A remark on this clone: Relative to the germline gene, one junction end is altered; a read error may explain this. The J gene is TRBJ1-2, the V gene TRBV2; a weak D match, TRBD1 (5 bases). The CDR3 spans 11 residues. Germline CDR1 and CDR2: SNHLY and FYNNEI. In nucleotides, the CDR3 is TGTGCCAGCAGGGAAGGGGTCCCCCACACCTTC. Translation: CASREGVPHTF.

The CDR3 DNA is TGTGCCAGCAGCTTAGAGCGGGGAAACTACGAGCAGTACTTC. Its protein product is CASSLERGNYEQYF. The chain is built from TRBV7-3 and TRBJ2-7; 7 bases are shared with TRBD2. Germline CDR1 reads SGHTA; CDR2 reads FQGTGA. Trimming removed 2 bases from V and 3 bases from J; junction bases left unmatched: 4. The CDR3 loop spans 14 amino acids.

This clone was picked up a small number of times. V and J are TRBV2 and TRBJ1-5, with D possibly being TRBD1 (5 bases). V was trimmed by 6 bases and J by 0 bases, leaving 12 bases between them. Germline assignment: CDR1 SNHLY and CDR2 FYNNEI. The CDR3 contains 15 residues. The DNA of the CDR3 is TGTGCCAGCAGAATGACAGACCATAGCAATCAGCCCCAGCATTTT. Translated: CASRMTDHSNQPQHF.

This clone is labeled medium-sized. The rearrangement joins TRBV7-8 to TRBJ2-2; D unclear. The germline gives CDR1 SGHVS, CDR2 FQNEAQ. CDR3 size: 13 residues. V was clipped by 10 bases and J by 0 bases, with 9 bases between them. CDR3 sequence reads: CAISIANTGELFF. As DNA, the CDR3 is TGTGCCATCTCAATCGCGAACACCGGGGAGCTGTTTTTT.

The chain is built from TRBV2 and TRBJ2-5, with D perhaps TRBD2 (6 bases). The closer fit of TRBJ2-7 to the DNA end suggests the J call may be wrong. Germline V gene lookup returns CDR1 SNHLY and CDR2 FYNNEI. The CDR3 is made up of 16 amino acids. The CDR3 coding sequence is TGTGCCAGCAACTACAAACTGGCGGGGCCTGCCTACGAGCAGTACTTC. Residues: CASNYKLAGPAYEQYF.

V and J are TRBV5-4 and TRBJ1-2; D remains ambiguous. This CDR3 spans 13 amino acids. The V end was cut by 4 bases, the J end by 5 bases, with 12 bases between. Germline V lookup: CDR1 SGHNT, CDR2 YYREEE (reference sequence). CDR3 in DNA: TGTGCCAGCAGCACCCGGGCCGGATATGGCTACACCTTC. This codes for CASSTRAGYGYTF.

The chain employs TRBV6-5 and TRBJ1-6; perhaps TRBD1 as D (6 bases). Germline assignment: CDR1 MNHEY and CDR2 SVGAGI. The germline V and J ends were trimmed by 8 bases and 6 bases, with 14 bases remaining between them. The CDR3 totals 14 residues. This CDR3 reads CASSRGGRNSPLHF. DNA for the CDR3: TGTGCCAGCTCTAGGGGGGGTCGTAATTCACCCCTCCACTTT.

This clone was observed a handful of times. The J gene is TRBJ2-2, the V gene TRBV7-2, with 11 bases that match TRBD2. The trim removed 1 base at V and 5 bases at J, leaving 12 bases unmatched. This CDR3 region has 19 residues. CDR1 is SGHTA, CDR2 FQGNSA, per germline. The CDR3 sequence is CASSLGRLAGGVVTGELFF. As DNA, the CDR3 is TGTGCCAGCAGCTTAGGTCGGCTAGCGGGAGGTGTGGTGACCGGGGAGCTGTTTTTT. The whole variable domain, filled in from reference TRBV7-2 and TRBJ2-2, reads GAGVSQSPSNKVTEKGKDVELRCDPISGHTALYWYRQSLGQGLEFLIYFQGNSAPDKSGLPSDRFSAERTGGSVSTLTIQRTQQEDSAVYLCASSLGRLAGGVVTGELFFGEGSRLTVL.

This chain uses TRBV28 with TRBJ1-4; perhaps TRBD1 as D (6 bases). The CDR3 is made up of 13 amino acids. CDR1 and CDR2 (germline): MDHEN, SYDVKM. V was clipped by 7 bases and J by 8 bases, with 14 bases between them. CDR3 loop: CASTPGTIEKLFF. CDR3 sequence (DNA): TGTGCCAGCACCCCCGGGACAATAGAAAAACTGTTTTTT.